Below, 4 T cell receptor beta chains from the same sample are listed, as sequenced in a study of blood T cell repertoires in COVID-19. Measured with immunoSEQ multiplex PCR; TCRdb has only the in-frame clones, and not every one. The data show 320,000 or so clones, 75% to 90% seen once. Sequenced material: PBMCs or T cells enriched from blood (not recorded which). All receptors derive from a man aged 55 to 69 who had recovered from COVID-19.

The J gene is TRBJ1-4, the V gene TRBV7-9; D uncertain. Trimming stripped 3 bases from V and 3 bases from J, with 8 bases between. The germline CDR1 and CDR2 sequences are SEHNR and FQNEAQ (reference sequence). This CDR3 has 14 residues. The CDR3 protein is CASSFGEANEKLFF. The CDR3 DNA is TGTGCCAGCAGCTTCGGGGAAGCTAATGAAAAACTGTTTTTT.

The CDR3 DNA sequence: TGTGCCAGCAGTCAATACGGACAGGGGGCTTATGGGGCCAACGTCCTGACTTTC. Translated: CASSQYGQGAYGANVLTF. The chain recombines TRBV28 with TRBJ2-6, with TRBD1 matching 11 bases. This CDR3 region has 18 residues. The trim removed 5 bases at V and 3 bases at J, leaving 9 bases unmatched. Germline V gene lookup returns CDR1 MDHEN and CDR2 SYDVKM.

The chain couples TRBV11-3 to TRBJ2-1; TRBD1 agrees at 11 bases. The trim removed 9 bases at V and 9 bases at J, leaving 10 bases unmatched. This CDR3 contains 14 residues. Germline CDR1 SGHNT, CDR2 YENEEA. CDR3 coding DNA: TGTGCCAGAACCCTGGACAGGGGGCGGAGTGAGCAGTTCTTC. Amino acid sequence: CARTLDRGRSEQFF.

V usage is TRBV19 and J usage is TRBJ2-1; 7 bases align to TRBD2. V was pared by 5 bases and J by 0 bases, with 7 bases of the junction left unmatched. CDR3 length: 16 residues. Germline CDR1 reads LNHDA; CDR2 reads SQIVND (reference sequence). The CDR3 sequence is CASSQMGGRSYNEQFF. The CDR3 DNA reads as TGTGCCAGTAGTCAGATGGGAGGGCGCTCCTACAATGAGCAGTTCTTC.